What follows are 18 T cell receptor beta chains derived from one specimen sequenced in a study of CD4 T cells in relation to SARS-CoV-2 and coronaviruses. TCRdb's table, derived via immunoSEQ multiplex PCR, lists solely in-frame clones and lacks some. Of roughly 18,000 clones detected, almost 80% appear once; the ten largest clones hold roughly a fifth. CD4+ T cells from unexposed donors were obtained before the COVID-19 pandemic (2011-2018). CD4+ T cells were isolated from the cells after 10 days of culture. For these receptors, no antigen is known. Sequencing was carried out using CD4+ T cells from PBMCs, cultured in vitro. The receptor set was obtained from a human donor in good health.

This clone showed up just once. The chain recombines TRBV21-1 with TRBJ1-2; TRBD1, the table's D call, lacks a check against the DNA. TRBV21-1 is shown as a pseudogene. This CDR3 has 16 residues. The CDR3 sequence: CASSKVRRQVRKGYTF. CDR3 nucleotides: TGTGCCAGCAGCAAAGTTAGGAGACAGGTAAGGAAAGGCTACACCTTC.

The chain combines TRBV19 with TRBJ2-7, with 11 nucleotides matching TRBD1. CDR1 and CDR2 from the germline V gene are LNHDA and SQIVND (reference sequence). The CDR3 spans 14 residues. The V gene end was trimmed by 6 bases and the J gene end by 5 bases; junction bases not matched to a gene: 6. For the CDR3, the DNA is TGTGCCAGTAGACTCCGGGACAGGGGGGACGAGCAGTACTTC. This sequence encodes CASRLRDRGDEQYF.

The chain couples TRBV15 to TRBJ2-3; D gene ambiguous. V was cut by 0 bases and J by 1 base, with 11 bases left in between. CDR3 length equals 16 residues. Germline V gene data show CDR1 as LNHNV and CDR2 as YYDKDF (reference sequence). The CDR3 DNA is TGTGCCACCAGCAGAGATCTGTCAGTACGCACAGATACGCAGTATTTT. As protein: CATSRDLSVRTDTQYF.

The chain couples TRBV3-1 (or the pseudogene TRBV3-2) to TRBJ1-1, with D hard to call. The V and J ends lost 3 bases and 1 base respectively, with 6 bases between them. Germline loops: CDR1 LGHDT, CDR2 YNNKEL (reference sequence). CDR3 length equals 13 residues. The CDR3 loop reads CASSQSSNTEAFF. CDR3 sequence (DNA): TGTGCCAGCAGCCAGAGCTCGAACACTGAAGCTTTCTTT.

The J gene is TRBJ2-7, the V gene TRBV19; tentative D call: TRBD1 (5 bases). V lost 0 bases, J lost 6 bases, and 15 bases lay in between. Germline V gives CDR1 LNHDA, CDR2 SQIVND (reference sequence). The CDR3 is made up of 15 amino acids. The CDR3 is CASSIDWGRAGEQYF. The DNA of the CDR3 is TGTGCCAGTAGTATAGATTGGGGCAGGGCCGGCGAGCAGTACTTC.

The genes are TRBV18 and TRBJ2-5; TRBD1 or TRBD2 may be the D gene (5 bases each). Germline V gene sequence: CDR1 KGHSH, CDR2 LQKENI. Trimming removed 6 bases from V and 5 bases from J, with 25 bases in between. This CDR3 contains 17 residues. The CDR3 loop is CASSLRRGALGFETQYF. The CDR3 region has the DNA TGTGCCAGCTCTCTGCGTCGAGGGGCTTTAGGATTTGAGACCCAGTACTTC.

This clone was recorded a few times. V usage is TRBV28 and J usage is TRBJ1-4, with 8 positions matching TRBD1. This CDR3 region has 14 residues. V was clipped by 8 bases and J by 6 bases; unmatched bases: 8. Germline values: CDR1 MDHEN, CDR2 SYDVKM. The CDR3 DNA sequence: TGTGCCAGCGGGAGGACAGGGCCTGATGAAAAACTGTTTTTT. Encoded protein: CASGRTGPDEKLFF. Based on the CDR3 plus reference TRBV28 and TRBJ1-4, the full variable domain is DVKVTQSSRYLVKRTGEKVFLECVQDMDHENMFWYRQDPGLGLRLIYFSYDVKMKEKGDIPEGYSVSREKKERFSLILESASTNQTSMYLCASGRTGPDEKLFFGSGTQLSVL.

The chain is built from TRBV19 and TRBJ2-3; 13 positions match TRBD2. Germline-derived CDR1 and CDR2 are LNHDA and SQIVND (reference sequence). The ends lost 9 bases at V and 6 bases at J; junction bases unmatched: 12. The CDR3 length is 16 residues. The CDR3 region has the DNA TGTGCCAGCAATGGGGGACTAGCGGGACGTGGGGATACGCAGTATTTT. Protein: CASNGGLAGRGDTQYF.

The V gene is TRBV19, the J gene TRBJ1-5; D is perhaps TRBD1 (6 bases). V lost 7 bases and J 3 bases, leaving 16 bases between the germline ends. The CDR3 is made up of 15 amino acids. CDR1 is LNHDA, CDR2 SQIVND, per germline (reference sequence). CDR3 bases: TGTGCCAGTATCGGACAGCGGGCAAACAATCAGCCCCAGCATTTT. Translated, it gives CASIGQRANNQPQHF.

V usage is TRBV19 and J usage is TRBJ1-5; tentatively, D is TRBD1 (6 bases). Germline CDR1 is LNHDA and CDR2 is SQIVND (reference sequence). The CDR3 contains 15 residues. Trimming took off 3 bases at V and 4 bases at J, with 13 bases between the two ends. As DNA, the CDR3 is TGTGCCAGTAGTATTGGGGGGCCAGGGAATCAGCCCCAGCATTTT. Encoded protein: CASSIGGPGNQPQHF.

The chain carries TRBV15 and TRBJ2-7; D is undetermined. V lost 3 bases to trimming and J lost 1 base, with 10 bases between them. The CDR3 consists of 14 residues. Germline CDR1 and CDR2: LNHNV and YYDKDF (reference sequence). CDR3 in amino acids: CATSSRDGSYEQYF. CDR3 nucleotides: TGTGCCACCAGCAGCCGAGACGGGTCCTACGAGCAGTACTTC.

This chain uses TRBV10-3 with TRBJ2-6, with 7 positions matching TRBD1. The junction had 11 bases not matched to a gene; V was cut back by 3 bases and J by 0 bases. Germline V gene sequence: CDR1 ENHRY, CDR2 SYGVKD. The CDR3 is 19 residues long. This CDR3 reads CAISDRGSRGSSGANVLTF. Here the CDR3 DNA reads TGTGCCATCAGTGATCGTGGGAGCAGGGGGAGCTCTGGGGCCAACGTCCTGACTTTC.

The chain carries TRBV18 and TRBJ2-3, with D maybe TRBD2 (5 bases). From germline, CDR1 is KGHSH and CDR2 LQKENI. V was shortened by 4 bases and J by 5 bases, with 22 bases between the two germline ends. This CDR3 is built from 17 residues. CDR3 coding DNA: TGTGCCAGCTCACTGAAAACCTCTGGCGGTAGCGTAGATACGCAGTATTTT. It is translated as CASSLKTSGGSVDTQYF.

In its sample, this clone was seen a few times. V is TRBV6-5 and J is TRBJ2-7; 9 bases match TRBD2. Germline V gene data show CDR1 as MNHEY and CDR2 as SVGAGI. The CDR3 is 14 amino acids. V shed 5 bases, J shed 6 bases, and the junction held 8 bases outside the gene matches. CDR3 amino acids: CASSNRASGTEQYF. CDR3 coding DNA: TGTGCCAGCAGTAACCGGGCTAGCGGGACCGAGCAGTACTTC.

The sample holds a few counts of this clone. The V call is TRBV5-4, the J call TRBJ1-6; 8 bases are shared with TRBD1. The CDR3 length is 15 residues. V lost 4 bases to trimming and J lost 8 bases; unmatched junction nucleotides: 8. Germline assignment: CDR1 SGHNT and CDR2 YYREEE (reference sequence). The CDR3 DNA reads TGTGCCAGCAGCCCCGGGGACAGGCTTTATTCACCCCTCCACTTT. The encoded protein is CASSPGDRLYSPLHF.

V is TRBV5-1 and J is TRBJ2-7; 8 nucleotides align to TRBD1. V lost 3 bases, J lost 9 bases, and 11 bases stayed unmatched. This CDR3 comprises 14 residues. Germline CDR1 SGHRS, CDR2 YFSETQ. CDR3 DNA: TGCGCCAGCAGCTCCGGGACAGGATACGTTCGGCAGTACTTC. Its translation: CASSSGTGYVRQYF.

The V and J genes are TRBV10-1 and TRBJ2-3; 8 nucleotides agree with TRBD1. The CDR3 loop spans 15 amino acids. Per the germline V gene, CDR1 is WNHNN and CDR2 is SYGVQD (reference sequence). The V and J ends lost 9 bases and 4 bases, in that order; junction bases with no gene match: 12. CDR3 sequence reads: CASTEGQGDADTQYF. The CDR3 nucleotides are TGCGCCAGTACGGAAGGACAGGGAGACGCAGATACGCAGTATTTT.

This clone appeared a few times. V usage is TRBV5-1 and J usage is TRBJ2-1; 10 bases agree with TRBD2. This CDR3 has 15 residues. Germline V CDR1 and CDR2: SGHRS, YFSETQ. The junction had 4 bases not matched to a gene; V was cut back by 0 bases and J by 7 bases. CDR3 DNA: TGCGCCAGCAGCTTGGGGACTAGCGGACCGAATGAGCAGTTCTTC. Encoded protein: CASSLGTSGPNEQFF. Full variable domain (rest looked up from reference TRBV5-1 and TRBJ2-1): KAGVTQTPRYLIKTRGQQVTLSCSPISGHRSVSWYQQTPGQGLQFLFEYFSETQRNKGNFPGRFSGRQFSNSRSEMNVSTLELGDSALYLCASSLGTSGPNEQFFGPGTRLTVL.